The sequence of this T cell receptor (beta chain) was determined in a study of cytomegalovirus exposure and HLA in healthy donors (TCRdb year 2017). General notes on the study: According to an earlier analysis of 587 of the donors, about 170 million T cells yielded 117 million unique TCR beta sequences and approximately 280 Gb of sequence data. An early release that covered about 600 HLA-typed donors contained around 300 gigabases of sequencing data and approximately 85 million unique TCR sequences. Of the approximately 400 genotyped donors, around 81% fell in the genetic ancestry cluster associated with self-reported Caucasian donors. The study was designed to test whether signatures of past pathogen exposure could be identified by cataloging public T cell receptors. The study profiled the T cell repertoires of some 610 subjects by immunosequencing and related them to cytomegalovirus serostatus. Along with the approximately 700-subject first cohort, a separate validation cohort of roughly 110 different subjects was used. To predict cytomegalovirus infection status, the study brought together high-throughput TCR immunosequencing, statistical association of individual TCRs with disease status, and machine learning. A later analysis re-examined previously published TCR beta repertoires from 610 or so donors and added high-resolution HLA genotyping to investigate patterns of TCR occurrence. Rather than using new phenotypic data, the later analysis identified candidate immune exposures from TCR beta sequences and from how often those sequences occurred across donors. An earlier analysis of about 600 of the donors used high-throughput TCR beta sequencing to judge whether each TCR beta V gene segment behaved as functional or pseudogenic. Alongside the repertoire data, information on donor age, sex, ethnicity and CMV serostatus was compiled. A later genetic analysis took genome-wide SNP genotypes for about 55% of the 666 donors and used that subset as a discovery cohort. Every repertoire in the discovery cohort had been generated on one and the same sequencing platform. HLA typing covered class I and class II loci at four-digit resolution. The number of donors typed differed by locus, with about 629-630 for A, B, C, DRB1 and DQB1, over 500 for DQA1, 600 to 610 for DPA1, and around 450 for DPB1. Roughly five DR-DQ haplotypes were handled as single units for association and clustering, since linkage in the cohort was strong. Among about 410 genotyped donors of the cohort, an average of approximately 220,000 unique TCR beta nucleotide sequences was sequenced per donor, of which about 19% were non-productive.

As concerns this clone: No cognate antigen has been identified for it. Qualities for individual bases were not recorded, and no much larger clone is one base off.

The library was generated by the immunoSEQ multiplex PCR assay. For the multiplex PCR, a mixture combining 60 forward primers for TCR Vbeta segments and 13 reverse primers for TCR Jbeta segments was used. The CDR3 region of rearranged TCR beta genes was amplified from genomic DNA with a multiplex PCR assay. On the Illumina HiSeq System, the amplified TCR beta libraries were sequenced as 87-base-pair reads. Per the authors' processing: A later analysis tallied 75 million to 95 million unique TCR beta chains across the 666 repertoires, and some 10 million of those chains were shared by two or more donors. Raw reads were error-corrected and collapsed into unique sequences by a nearest-neighbor algorithm in which closely related sequences were merged to remove PCR and sequencing errors. Alignment of CDR3 sequences to IMGT reference sequences was used to assign V, D and J gene segments. For a sequence to be retained, a match of at least six nucleotides was required to both a V gene segment and a J gene segment. Rearrangements were called productive when the CDR3 lacked stop codons and stayed in frame with V and J; all others were non-productive. CDR3 was defined according to IMGT convention as the region running from the second conserved V-encoded cysteine to the conserved J-encoded phenylalanine. Sequences without an unambiguous match to a single V gene segment were excluded from the earlier analysis of approximately 600 of the donors. An earlier analysis of a few hundred of the donors called V segments functional above 56.7% productive rearrangements and segregating when the between-donor standard deviation exceeded 5%. A statistical classification framework was developed to diagnose cytomegalovirus status using the catalog of TCR beta chain sequences. In a later analysis, TCR nucleotide sequences were compared against IMGT/GENE-DB human TR gene sequences so that V and J genes could be assigned. A later analysis assigned CDR3 sequences and most-parsimonious VDJ recombination scenarios with the TCRdist pipeline. In a later analysis, each TCR beta chain was defined by its CDR3 amino acid sequence together with its V-gene family, and reads without a unique V-gene family were excluded. In a later analysis, several hundred highly shared, low-generation-probability nucleotide sequences were removed to address suspected cross-contamination and a sequencing artifact. A later analysis calculated a clonal expansion index for each public chain from normalized within-repertoire ranks of inferred template counts. In a later analysis, generation probabilities were computed with a VDJ recombination model fitted to out-of-frame rearrangements, and the resulting probabilities were checked against IGoR. In a later analysis, TCR-TCR, TCR-HLA and TCR-CMV co-occurrence was scored with hypergeometric tests, and a repertoire-size bias correction was applied to TCR pairs. To estimate false discovery rates, a later analysis permuted the HLA or CMV assignments 20 times. In a later analysis, co-occurring TCRs were grouped using DBSCAN, with TCRdist sequence similarity added in when clustering inside HLA-allele-positive subsets. Repertoires with fewer than 30,000 or more than 120,000 public chains were left out of co-occurrence clustering, as were five repertoires with anomalous nucleotide sharing. TCRdb holds this immuneACCESS table with in-frame rearrangements only. Some clones are missing; in checked studies, unresolved V genes explain under half, and the rest has no known cause. That table supplies the V and J calls and clone size; D and trimming were determined from the DNA. This sample is represented by about 130,000 clones; almost 85% of them were singletons. Approximately 2.8% of the sample is taken by the ten largest.

What the research found in general, with its limitations: While some public TCRs were present in many individuals, most TCR sequences turned up only very rarely across donors. A further reported finding was that TCR beta sequences accurately predicted the HLA-A and HLA-B alleles for most subjects in the first cohort. The classifier was reported to diagnose cytomegalovirus status with high specificity and sensitivity in both the original cohort and the validation cohort. In an earlier analysis of under 600 of the donors, most TCR beta V segments were observed in productive rearrangements about 90% or about 30% of the time, broadly matching IMGT annotations. A later analysis found that HLA-associated TCR beta chains were more clonally expanded and had lower generation probabilities than equally common non-associated chains. Linkage disequilibrium might explain the correlated functional status among segregating V segments, but an unknown experimental factor could not be ruled out. A later analysis associated about 16,000 TCR beta sequences with specific HLA alleles at a false discovery rate of 0.05. In a later genetic analysis, a missense DCLRE1C variant was associated with V-gene and J-gene trimming of TCR beta chains, and the association was replicated in an independent cohort. In a later analysis, most CMV-associated TCR beta chains were found to appear HLA-restricted, with HLA associations seemingly driven largely by CMV exposure. Several of the top co-occurrence clusters appeared to be linked to parvovirus B19, influenza, CMV and Epstein-Barr virus, according to a later analysis. Immune exposure information for the cohort was limited to CMV serostatus. A few of the identified cytomegalovirus-associated TCR beta chains were confirmed in vitro to be specific for cytomegalovirus antigens. Sequencing depth was assumed to be roughly uniform across donors in the presence/absence analyses, though that assumption may not hold. Only TCR beta chains were sequenced in this cohort, and the absence of alpha or paired-chain data limited detectable features. The authors suggested that the approach could potentially be generalized to other disease states and immunological phenotypes. The 87-base-pair reads could not distinguish some IMGT-functional V segments, including TRBV6-2 and TRBV6-3, so those segments were excluded. Assigning TCR associations to individual alleles was difficult when HLA alleles, especially DR and DQ, strongly co-occurred. In the study, 164 TCR beta chains were listed as associated with cytomegalovirus. According to a later analysis, TCR association rates differed among HLA loci, with DRB1 alleles showing the most associated TCRs and HLA-C alleles showing the fewest. About 15 rarely observed V segments, including chromosome 9 orphons, were excluded from the earlier analysis of about 600 of the donors because counts were too low. Because HLA typing was missing for some donors at each locus, association tests included only the typed subset. According to a later genetic analysis, donors in an Asian-associated ancestry cluster had fewer N-insertions in productive TCRs than the approximately 710-donor mean. A cluster of highly shared sequence variants was judged likely to represent a technical artifact of the sequencing pipeline.

Per the germline V gene (reference sequence), SEHNR is the CDR1 and FQNEAQ is the CDR2. The CDR3 spans 15 residues, from the cysteine through the phenylalanine. Just the 45-base CDR3 DNA is kept, in frame starting at base 1. The V end gives up 6 bases and the J end 8 bases, leaving 14 bases in the junction not matched to a gene. The cohort consisted of 600 or so healthy bone marrow donors. All cohort members were sampled while nominally healthy, although unrecorded immune exposures were likely present. The donor was CMV seronegative and belonged to the group of 352 seronegative cohort members. Each donor provided a peripheral blood sample, and peripheral blood mononuclear cells were used for TCR beta sequencing. Genomic DNA was extracted from the blood cell samples with the Qiagen DNeasy Blood Extraction Kit.

The receptor was isolated from a boy aged 2 to 10 in good health and CMV-seronegative. The chain is assembled from TRBV7-9 and TRBJ1-2; 8 nucleotides in the junction match TRBD1. The material sequenced was PBMCs. The encoded CDR3 is CASRASTGQAGGYTF. The DNA sequence follows: TGTGCCAGCAGGGCTAGCACGGGACAGGCCGGGGGCTACACCTTC. The full variable domain, with segments outside the CDR3 supplied by the reference TRBV7-9 and TRBJ1-2 proteins, appears as DTGVSQNPRHKITKRGQNVTFRCDPISEHNRLYWYRQTLGQGPEFLTYFQNEAQLEKSRLLSDRFSAERPKGSFSTLEIQRTEQGDSAMYLCASRASTGQAGGYTFGSGTRLTVV.